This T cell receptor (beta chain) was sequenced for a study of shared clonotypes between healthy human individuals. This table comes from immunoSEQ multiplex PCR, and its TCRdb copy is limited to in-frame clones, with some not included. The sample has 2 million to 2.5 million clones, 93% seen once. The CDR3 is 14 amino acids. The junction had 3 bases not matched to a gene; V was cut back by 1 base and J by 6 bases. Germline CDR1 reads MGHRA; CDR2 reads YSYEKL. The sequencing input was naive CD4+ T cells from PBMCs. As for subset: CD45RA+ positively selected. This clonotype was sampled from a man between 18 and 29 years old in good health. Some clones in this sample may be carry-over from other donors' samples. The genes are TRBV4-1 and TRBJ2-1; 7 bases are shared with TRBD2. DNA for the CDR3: TGCGCCAGCAGCCAAGGACGACTAGCCAATGAGCAGTTCTTC. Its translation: CASSQGRLANEQFF.